Listed below are T cell receptor beta chains from one sample, sequenced in a study of shared clonotypes between healthy human individuals. Data came from immunoSEQ multiplex PCR; TCRdb stores just in-frame clones and leaves some out. The sample gives about 2,200,000 clones, about 93% of which show up once; 1.5% to 2% is in the top ten. The sequencing input was naive CD8+ T cells from PBMCs. The receptors shown here come from a young man in good health. Some clones in this sample may be carry-over from other donors' samples. CDR3s include the opening cysteine and the closing phenylalanine or tryptophan. A clone size is listed for some rows: how often the clone was seen (once, few, many), or a class if it is expanded.

TRBJ1-2	once	TRBV7-9	CASSLVRGYGYTF
TRBJ1-2	.	TRBV27	CASRKTTGDGYTF
TRBJ2-5	.	TRBV15	CATSRDSGVETQYF
TRBJ2-1	.	TRBV7-9	CASSLTSGGDNEQFF
TRBJ1-4	once	TRBV7-9	CASSLVDDRETEKLFF
TRBJ2-2	.	TRBV19	CASSAYYGRGELFF
TRBJ2-5	.	TRBV6-5	CASSLAGVYETQYF
TRBJ2-7	.	TRBV19	CASRPSVASAAYEQYF
TRBJ1-1	.	TRBV5-1	CASSLEAGANTEAFF
TRBJ1-2	.	TRBV9	CASSLFKGERTNYGYTF
TRBJ2-7	.	TRBV7-9	CASSLGGNFYEQYF
TRBJ2-5	.	TRBV27	CASWQGGVETQYF
TRBJ2-7	.	TRBV4-1	CASSQDRGQGYEQYF
TRBJ2-7	.	TRBV6-5	CASSLLGGASYEQYF
TRBJ1-2	.	TRBV19	CASSVDAGAPRYGYTF
TRBJ2-1	.	TRBV27	CASSLSAGDSYNEQFF
TRBJ1-4	few	TRBV7-9	CASSRQGYNEKLFF
TRBJ2-5	.	TRBV5-6	CASSPDRVETQYF
TRBJ2-1	.	TRBV10-3	CAISESELAVEKAQFF
TRBJ2-7	.	TRBV9	CASSAHRDSLYYEQYF
TRBJ1-1	few	TRBV27	CASSPKGGFTEAFF
TRBJ1-5	.	TRBV2	CASRGSTDRNQPQHF
TRBJ2-1	once	TRBV11-2	CASSLTPASGSSYNEQFF
TRBJ1-3	.	TRBV19	CASSLRGSGNTIYF